Given below is one TCR beta chain in context. PCR employed 60 Vbeta and 13 Jbeta primers. Here immunoSEQ multiplex PCR was the method, and the copy in TCRdb shows in-frame clones only, minus some. The sample shows about 190,000 clones, roughly 81% of them seen only once. The source of the sample is a study of cytomegalovirus exposure and HLA in healthy donors. Sequenced input: PBMCs. The source of this sequence is a woman aged 30 to 39 in good health and CMV-seropositive.

This chain's CDR3 is CASSGQGPVSEAFF. CDR3 in DNA: TGTGCCAGCAGTGGACAGGGTCCAGTATCTGAAGCTTTCTTT. This rearrangement joins TRBV2 to TRBJ1-1; TRBD1 agrees at 7 bases. The CDR3 runs 14 residues. V was clipped by 4 bases and J by 6 bases; unmatched bases: 8. Germline lookup yields CDR1 SNHLY and CDR2 FYNNEI.